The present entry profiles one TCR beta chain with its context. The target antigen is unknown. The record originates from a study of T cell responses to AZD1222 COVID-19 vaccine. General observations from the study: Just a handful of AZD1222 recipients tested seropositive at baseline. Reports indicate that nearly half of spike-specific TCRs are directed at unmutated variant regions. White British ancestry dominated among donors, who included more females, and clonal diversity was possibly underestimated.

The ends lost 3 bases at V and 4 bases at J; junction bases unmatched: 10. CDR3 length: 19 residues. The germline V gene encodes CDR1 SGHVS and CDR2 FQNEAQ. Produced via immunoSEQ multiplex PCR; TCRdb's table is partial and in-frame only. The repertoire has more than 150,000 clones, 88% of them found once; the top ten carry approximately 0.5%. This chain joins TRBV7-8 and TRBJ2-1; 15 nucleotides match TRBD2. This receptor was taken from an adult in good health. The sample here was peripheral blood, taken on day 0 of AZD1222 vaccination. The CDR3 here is CASSFTGGLAGGRYNEQFF. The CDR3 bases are TGTGCCAGCAGCTTTACCGGGGGACTAGCGGGAGGACGATACAATGAGCAGTTCTTC. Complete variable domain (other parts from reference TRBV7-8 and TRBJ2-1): GAGVSQSPRYKVAKRGQDVALRCDPISGHVSLFWYQQALGQGPEFLTYFQNEAQLDKSGLPSDRFFAERPEGSVSTLKIQRTQQEDSAVYLCASSFTGGLAGGRYNEQFFGPGTRLTVL.